Reported below is one TCR beta chain. This specimen belongs to a study of OX40 agonist ivuxolimab in advanced cancers. Profiled with immunoSEQ multiplex PCR; TCRdb holds only in-frame clones, not every one. Altogether approximately 80,000 clones are present, less than 95% being singletons, with the ten largest covering 0.33%. The TCR originated in an adult with an advanced solid tumor such as melanoma, head and neck, liver or kidney cancer. The sample here was CD4+ or CD8+ T cells sorted from blood, taken in a trial of the OX40 agonist ivuxolimab.

The CDR3 nucleotides are TGTGCCAGCTCACCCGGGACCAGCTACGAGCAGTACTTC. Translation: CASSPGTSYEQYF. The genes are TRBV18 and TRBJ2-7, with D perhaps given as TRBD1 or TRBD2 (5 bases each). Trimming pared 3 bases from V and 3 bases from J, leaving 9 bases between. CDR1 and CDR2 (germline): KGHSH, LQKENI. This CDR3 region has 13 residues.